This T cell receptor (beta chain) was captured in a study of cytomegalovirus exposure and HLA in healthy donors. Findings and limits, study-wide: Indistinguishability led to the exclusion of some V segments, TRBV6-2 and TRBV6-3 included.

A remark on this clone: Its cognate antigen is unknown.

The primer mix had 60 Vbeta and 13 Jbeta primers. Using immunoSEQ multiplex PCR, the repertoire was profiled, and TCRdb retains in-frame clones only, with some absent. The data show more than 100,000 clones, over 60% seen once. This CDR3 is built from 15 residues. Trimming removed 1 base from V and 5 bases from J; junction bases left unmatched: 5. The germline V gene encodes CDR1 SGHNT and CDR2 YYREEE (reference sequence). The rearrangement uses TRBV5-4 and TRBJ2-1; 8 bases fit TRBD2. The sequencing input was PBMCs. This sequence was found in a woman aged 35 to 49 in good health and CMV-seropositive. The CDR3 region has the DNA TGTGCCAGCAGCTTGCTACCGGGGGGGGACAATGAGCAGTTCTTC. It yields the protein CASSLLPGGDNEQFF.